This T cell receptor beta chain was documented in a study of blood T cell repertoires in COVID-19. Study background: The samples span acute and convalescent COVID-19 from the United States, Italy and Spain. PBMCs, B-cell-depleted T cells, or T cells provided the cDNA or gDNA that made up the material.

In the study's own analysis: Amplification of reference gene primers was used by the study to estimate nucleated cell counts. Data came from immunoSEQ multiplex PCR; TCRdb stores just in-frame clones and leaves some out. V, J and clone size derive from that table, while D and trimming were established from the DNA sequence. The sample contains some 340,000 clones, 80% to 90% of which appear only once. Trimming left V 5 bases short and J 1 base short, with 18 bases between. CDR3 size: 17 residues. The V gene's germline CDR1 is SGHTA and CDR2 FQGNSA. The specimen sequenced was peripheral blood. The chain recombines TRBV7-2 with TRBJ1-5; TRBD1 is a possible D gene (5 bases). The TCR originated in a man between 25 and 39 years old with active or convalescent COVID-19. The CDR3 DNA reads TGTGCCAGCAGCGCCGCAGGGCGAGACGGGAGCAATCAGCCCCAGCATTTT. Protein product: CASSAAGRDGSNQPQHF.